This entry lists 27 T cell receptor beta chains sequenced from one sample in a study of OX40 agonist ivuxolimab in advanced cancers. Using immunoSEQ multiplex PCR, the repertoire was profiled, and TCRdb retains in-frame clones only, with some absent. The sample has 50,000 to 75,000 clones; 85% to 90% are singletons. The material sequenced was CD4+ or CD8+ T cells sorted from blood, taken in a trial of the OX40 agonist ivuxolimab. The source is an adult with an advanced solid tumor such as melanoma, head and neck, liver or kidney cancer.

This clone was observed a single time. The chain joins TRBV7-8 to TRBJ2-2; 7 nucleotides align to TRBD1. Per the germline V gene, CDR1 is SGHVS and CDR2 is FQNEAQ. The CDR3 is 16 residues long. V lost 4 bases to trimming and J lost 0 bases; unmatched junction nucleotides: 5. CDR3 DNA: TGTGCCAGCAGCTACGCAGGGACAGCGAACACCGGGGAGCTGTTTTTT. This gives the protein CASSYAGTANTGELFF.

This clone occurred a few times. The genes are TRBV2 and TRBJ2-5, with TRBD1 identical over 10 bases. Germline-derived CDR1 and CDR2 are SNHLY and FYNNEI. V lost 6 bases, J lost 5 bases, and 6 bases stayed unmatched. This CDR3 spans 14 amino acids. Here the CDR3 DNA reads TGTGCCAGCAGAGGGACAGGGGTTTGGGAGACCCAGTACTTC. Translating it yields CASRGTGVWETQYF. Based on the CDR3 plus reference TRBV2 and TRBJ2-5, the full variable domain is EPEVTQTPSHQVTQMGQEVILRCVPISNHLYFYWYRQILGQKVEFLVSFYNNEISEKSEIFDDQFSVERPDGSNFTLKIRSTKLEDSAMYFCASRGTGVWETQYFGPGTRLLVL.

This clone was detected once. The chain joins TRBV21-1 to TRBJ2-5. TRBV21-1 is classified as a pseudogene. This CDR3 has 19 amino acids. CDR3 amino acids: CASSKVAARGIRREETQYF. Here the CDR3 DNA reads TGTGCCAGCAGCAAAGTAGCGGCCAGGGGTATTAGGAGGGAAGAGACCCAGTACTTC.

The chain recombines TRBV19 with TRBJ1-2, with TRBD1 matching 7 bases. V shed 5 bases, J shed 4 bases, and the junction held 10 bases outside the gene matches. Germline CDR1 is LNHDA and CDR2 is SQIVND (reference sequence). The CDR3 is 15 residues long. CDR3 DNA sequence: TGTGCCAGTAGTCCAAAGGGACAGAGGACCTATGGCTACACCTTC. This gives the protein CASSPKGQRTYGYTF.

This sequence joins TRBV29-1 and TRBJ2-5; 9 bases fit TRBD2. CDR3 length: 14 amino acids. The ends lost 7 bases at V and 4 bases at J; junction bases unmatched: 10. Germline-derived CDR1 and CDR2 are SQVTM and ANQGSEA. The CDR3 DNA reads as TGCAGCGCCCTAGCGGGATCGGTAGGAGAGACCCAGTACTTC. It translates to CSALAGSVGETQYF.

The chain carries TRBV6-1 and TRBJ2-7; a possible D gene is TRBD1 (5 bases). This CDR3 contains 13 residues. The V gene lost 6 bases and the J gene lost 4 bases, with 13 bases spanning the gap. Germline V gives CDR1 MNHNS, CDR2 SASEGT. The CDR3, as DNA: TGTGCCAGCAGAGCAGGGTGGAGATACGAGCAGTACTTC. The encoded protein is CASRAGWRYEQYF.

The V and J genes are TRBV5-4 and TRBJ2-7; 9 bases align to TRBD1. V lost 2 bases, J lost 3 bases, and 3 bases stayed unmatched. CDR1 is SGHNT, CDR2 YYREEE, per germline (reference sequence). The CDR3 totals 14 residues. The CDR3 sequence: CASSLGTGIYEQYF. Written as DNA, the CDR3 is TGTGCCAGCAGCTTAGGGACAGGGATCTACGAGCAGTACTTC.

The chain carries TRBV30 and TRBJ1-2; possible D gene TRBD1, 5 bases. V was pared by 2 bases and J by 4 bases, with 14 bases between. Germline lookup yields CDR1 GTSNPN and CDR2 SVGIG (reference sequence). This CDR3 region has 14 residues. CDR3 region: CAWSPGRKSYGYTF. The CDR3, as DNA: TGTGCCTGGAGTCCGGGGCGTAAGTCCTATGGCTACACCTTC.

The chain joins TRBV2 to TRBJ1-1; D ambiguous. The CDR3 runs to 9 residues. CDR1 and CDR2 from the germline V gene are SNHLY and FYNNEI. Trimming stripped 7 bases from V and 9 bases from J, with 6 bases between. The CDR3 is CASTLKAFF. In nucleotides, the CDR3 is TGTGCCAGCACTTTGAAAGCTTTCTTT.

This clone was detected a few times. The CDR3 here is CASGYYRGNTEAFF. CDR3 nucleotide sequence: TGTGCTAGTGGTTACTACAGGGGTAACACTGAAGCTTTCTTT. This rearrangement joins TRBV12-5 to TRBJ1-1; 7 bases line up with TRBD1. The V and J ends lost 4 bases and 2 bases, in that order; junction bases with no gene match: 4. The CDR3 has 14 amino acids. CDR1 and CDR2 from the germline V gene are LGHNT and FRNRAP.

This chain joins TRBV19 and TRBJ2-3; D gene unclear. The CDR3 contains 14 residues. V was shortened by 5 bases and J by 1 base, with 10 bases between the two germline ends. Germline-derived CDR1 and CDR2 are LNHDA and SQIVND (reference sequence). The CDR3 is CASSLGSGTDTQYF. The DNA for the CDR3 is TGTGCCAGTAGTTTAGGTTCAGGCACAGATACGCAGTATTTT.

CDR3 sequence: CASSPPWGQGVGEAFF. As DNA, the CDR3 is TGTGCCAGCTCACCACCGTGGGGACAGGGGGTAGGCGAAGCTTTCTTT. The J gene is TRBJ1-1, the V gene TRBV18, with 11 bases aligning to TRBD1. Germline CDR1 KGHSH, CDR2 LQKENI. The length of the CDR3 is 16 residues. After removal of 0 bases from V and 8 bases from J, the junction contained 8 bases not matched to a gene.

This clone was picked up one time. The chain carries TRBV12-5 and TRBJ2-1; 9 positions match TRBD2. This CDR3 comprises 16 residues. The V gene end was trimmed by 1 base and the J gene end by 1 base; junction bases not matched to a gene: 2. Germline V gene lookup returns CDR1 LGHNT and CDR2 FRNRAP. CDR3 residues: CASGLASGGSYNEQFF. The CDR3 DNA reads TGTGCTAGTGGTTTGGCGAGCGGGGGGTCCTACAATGAGCAGTTCTTC.

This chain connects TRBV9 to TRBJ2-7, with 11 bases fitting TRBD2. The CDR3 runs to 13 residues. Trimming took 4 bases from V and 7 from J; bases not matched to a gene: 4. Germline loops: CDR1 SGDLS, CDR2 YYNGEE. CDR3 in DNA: TGTGCCAGCAGCCCCAGACTAGCGGGGGAGCAGTACTTC. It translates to CASSPRLAGEQYF.

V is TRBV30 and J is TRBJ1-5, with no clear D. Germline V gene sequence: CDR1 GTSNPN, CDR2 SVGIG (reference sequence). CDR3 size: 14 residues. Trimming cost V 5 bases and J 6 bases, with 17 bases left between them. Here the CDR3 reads CAWGRGPNGQPQHF. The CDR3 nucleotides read TGTGCCTGGGGCCGAGGGCCGAACGGTCAGCCCCAGCATTTT.

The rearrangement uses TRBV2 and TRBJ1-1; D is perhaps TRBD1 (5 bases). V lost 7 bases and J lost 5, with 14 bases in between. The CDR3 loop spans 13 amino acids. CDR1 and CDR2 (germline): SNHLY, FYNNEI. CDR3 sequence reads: CASKGTAGTEAFF. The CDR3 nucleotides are TGTGCCAGCAAAGGGACGGCGGGGACTGAAGCTTTCTTT.

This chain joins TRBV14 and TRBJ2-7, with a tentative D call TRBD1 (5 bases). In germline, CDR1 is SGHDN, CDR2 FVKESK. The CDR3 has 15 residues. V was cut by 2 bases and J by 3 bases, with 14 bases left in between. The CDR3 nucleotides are TGTGCCAGCAGCCAATCTACAGGTCTAATCTACGAGCAGTACTTC. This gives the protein CASSQSTGLIYEQYF. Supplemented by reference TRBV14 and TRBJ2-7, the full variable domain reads EAGVTQFPSHSVIEKGQTVTLRCDPISGHDNLYWYRRVMGKEIKFLLHFVKESKQDESGMPNNRFLAERTGGTYSTLKVQPAELEDSGVYFCASSQSTGLIYEQYFGPGTRLTVT.

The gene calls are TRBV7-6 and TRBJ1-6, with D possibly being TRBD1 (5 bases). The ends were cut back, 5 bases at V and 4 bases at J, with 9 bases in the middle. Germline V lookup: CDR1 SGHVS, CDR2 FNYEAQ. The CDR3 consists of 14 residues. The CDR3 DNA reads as TGTGCCAGCAGCACCGGACAATATAATTCACCCCTCCACTTT. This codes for CASSTGQYNSPLHF.

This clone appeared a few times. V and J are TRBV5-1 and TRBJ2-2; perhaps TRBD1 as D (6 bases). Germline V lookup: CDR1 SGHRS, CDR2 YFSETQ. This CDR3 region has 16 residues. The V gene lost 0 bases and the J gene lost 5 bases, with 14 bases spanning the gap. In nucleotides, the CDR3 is TGCGCCAGCAGCTTGGTGGCAGGGGAAGGTACCGGGGAGCTGTTTTTT. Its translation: CASSLVAGEGTGELFF.

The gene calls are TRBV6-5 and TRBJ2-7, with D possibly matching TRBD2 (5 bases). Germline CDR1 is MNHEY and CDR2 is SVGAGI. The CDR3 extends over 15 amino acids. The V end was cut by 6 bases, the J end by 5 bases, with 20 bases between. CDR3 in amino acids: CASSPKDFGLDEQYF. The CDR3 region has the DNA TGTGCCAGCAGCCCCAAGGACTTCGGATTAGACGAGCAGTACTTC.

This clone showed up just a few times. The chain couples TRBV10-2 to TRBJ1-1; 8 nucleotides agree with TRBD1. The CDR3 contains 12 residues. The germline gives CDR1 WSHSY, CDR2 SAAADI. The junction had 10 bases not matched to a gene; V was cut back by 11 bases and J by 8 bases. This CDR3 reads CACWTGRSEAFF. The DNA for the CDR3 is TGCGCCTGCTGGACAGGGAGGAGCGAAGCTTTCTTT.

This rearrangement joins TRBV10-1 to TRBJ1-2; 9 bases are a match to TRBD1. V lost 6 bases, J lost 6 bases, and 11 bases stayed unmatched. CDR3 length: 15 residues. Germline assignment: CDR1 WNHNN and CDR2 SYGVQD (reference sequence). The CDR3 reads CASSSIPDRGNGYTF. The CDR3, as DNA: TGCGCCAGCAGCTCGATCCCGGACAGGGGAAATGGCTACACCTTC.

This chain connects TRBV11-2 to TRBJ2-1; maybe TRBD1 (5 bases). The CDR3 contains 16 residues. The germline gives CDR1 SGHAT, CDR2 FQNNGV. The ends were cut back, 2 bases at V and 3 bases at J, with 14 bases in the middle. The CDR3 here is CASSLLGPGFYNEQFF. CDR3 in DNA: TGTGCCAGCAGCTTATTGGGGCCCGGATTCTACAATGAGCAGTTCTTC. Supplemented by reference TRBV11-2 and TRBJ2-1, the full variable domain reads EAGVAQSPRYKIIEKRQSVAFWCNPISGHATLYWYQQILGQGPKLLIQFQNNGVVDDSQLPKDRFSAERLKGVDSTLKIQPAKLEDSAVYLCASSLLGPGFYNEQFFGPGTRLTVL.

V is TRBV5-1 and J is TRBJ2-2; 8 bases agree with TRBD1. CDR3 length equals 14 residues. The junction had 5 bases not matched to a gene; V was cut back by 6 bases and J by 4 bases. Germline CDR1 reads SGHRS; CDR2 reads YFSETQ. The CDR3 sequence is CASTDRGGTGELFF. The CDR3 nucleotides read TGCGCCAGCACCGACAGGGGCGGCACCGGGGAGCTGTTTTTT.

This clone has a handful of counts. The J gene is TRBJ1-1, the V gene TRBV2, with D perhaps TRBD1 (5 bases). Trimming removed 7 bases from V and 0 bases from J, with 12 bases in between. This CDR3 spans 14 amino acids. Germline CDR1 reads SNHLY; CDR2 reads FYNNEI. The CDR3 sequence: CASTLGRLNTEAFF. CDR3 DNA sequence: TGTGCCAGCACCCTGGGACGCTTGAACACTGAAGCTTTCTTT.

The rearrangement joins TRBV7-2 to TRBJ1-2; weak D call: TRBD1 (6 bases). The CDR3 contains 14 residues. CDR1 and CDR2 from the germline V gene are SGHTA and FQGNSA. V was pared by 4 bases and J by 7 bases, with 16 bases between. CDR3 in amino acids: CASSSQGYPPGYTF. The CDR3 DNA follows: TGTGCCAGCAGCTCCCAGGGGTACCCACCTGGCTACACCTTC.

CDR3 DNA sequence: TGTGCCAGTAGTGCCACGAGACAGGGTAAAAACATTCAGTACTTC. Translated, it gives CASSATRQGKNIQYF. The V gene is TRBV19, the J gene TRBJ2-4; 7 bases map to TRBD1. There are 15 residues in the CDR3. Trimming took 5 bases from V and 4 from J; bases not matched to a gene: 8. Germline V gives CDR1 LNHDA, CDR2 SQIVND (reference sequence).